Described below is a single TCR beta chain sequence and its context. This clone was counted a single time. Its antigen specificity is not known. No much larger clonotype is one base removed from it; base qualities were not supplied. In total, approximately 690 healthy bone marrow donors made up the cohort. All cohort members were sampled while nominally healthy, although unrecorded immune exposures were likely present. The donor tested CMV seropositive and was one of the 289 seropositive cohort members. A peripheral blood sample was collected from each donor, and TCR beta sequencing was performed on peripheral blood mononuclear cells. The Qiagen DNeasy Blood Extraction Kit was used to extract genomic DNA from the blood cell samples. This sample was included in a study of cytomegalovirus exposure and HLA in healthy donors listed by TCRdb under 2017. The study in broad terms: According to an earlier analysis of a few hundred of the donors, some 170 million T cells yielded approximately 120 million unique TCR beta sequences and about 300 Gb of sequence data. High-throughput TCR immunosequencing, statistical association of individual TCRs with disease status, and machine learning were combined to predict cytomegalovirus infection status. An early release that covered about 600 HLA-typed donors contained approximately 290 gigabases of sequencing data and 85 million to 100 million unique TCR sequences. Donor age, sex, ethnicity and CMV serostatus were compiled together with the repertoire data. Because of strong linkage in the cohort, roughly five DR-DQ haplotypes were treated as single units for association and clustering. The study aimed to test whether cataloging public T cell receptors could reveal signatures of past pathogen exposure. All discovery cohort repertoires had been generated on a single sequencing platform. Genome-wide SNP genotypes for about 65% of the 666 donors were used in a later genetic analysis, which treated that subset as a discovery cohort. Among 300 to 450 genotyped donors of the cohort, an average of around 240,000 unique TCR beta nucleotide sequences were sequenced per donor, 15% to 20% of them non-productive. The genetic ancestry cluster associated with self-reported Caucasian donors included 65% to 90% of the roughly 390 genotyped donors. Typing coverage differed by locus: A, B, C, DRB1 and DQB1 were typed in about 620-640 donors, DQA1 in 500 to 550, DPA1 in some 570, and DPB1 in 400 to 480. To study patterns of TCR occurrence, a later analysis re-analyzed previously published TCR beta repertoires from 666 donors and added high-resolution HLA genotyping. HLA typing covered class I and class II loci at four-digit resolution. A separate validation cohort of 100 to 150 different subjects was used in addition to the roughly 640-subject first cohort. Using immunosequencing, the study profiled T cell repertoires from fewer than 850 subjects and related those repertoires to cytomegalovirus serostatus. An earlier analysis of around 580 of the donors used high-throughput TCR beta sequencing to judge whether each TCR beta V gene segment behaved as functional or pseudogenic. In the later analysis, no new phenotypic data were used to find candidate immune exposures; instead, reliance was placed on TCR beta sequences and their occurrence across donors. What the work shows at the level of the full study, not this receptor alone: In an earlier analysis of roughly 560 of the donors, most TCR beta V segments were observed in productive rearrangements about 90% or about 30% of the time, broadly matching IMGT annotations. Some IMGT-functional V segments, including TRBV6-2 and TRBV6-3, could not be distinguished by the 87-base-pair reads and were therefore excluded. In this cohort, only TCR beta chains were sequenced, and detectable features were limited by the absence of alpha or paired-chain data. CMV serostatus was the only immune exposure information available for the cohort. Because counts were too low, roughly 18 rarely observed V segments, including chromosome 9 orphons, were left out of the earlier analysis of some 640 of the donors. In a later analysis, HLA-associated TCR beta chains were found to be more clonally expanded and to have lower generation probabilities than equally common non-associated chains. Linkage disequilibrium might explain the correlated functional status among segregating V segments, but an unknown experimental factor could not be ruled out. A total of fewer than 200 TCR beta chains were listed by the study as associated with cytomegalovirus. Most TCR sequences were observed very rarely across donors, whereas some public TCRs were present in many individuals. In a later analysis, around 15,000 TCR beta sequences were associated with specific HLA alleles at a false discovery rate of 0.05. In vitro tests confirmed that a few of the cytomegalovirus-associated TCR beta chains recognize cytomegalovirus antigens. A further reported finding was that TCR beta sequences accurately predicted the HLA-A and HLA-B alleles for most subjects in the first cohort. According to a later genetic analysis, donors in an Asian-associated ancestry cluster had fewer N-insertions in productive TCRs than the roughly 700-donor mean. The classifier was reported to diagnose cytomegalovirus status with high specificity and sensitivity in both the original and validation cohorts. Sequencing depth was assumed to be roughly uniform across donors in the presence/absence analyses, though that assumption may not hold. In a later analysis, several top co-occurrence clusters were reported to appear linked to parvovirus B19, influenza, CMV and Epstein-Barr virus. According to a later analysis, most CMV-associated TCR beta chains appeared to be HLA-restricted, and the HLA associations seemed to be driven largely by CMV exposure. It was suggested by the authors that the approach could potentially be generalized to other disease states and immunological phenotypes. A cluster of highly shared sequence variants was judged likely to be a technical artifact of the sequencing pipeline. When HLA alleles, especially DR and DQ, strongly co-occurred, TCR associations were difficult to assign to individual alleles. In a later genetic analysis, a missense DCLRE1C variant was associated with V-gene and J-gene trimming of TCR beta chains, and the association was replicated in an independent cohort. HLA typing was unavailable for some donors at each locus, so association tests used only the typed subset. According to a later analysis, TCR association rates differed among HLA loci, with DRB1 alleles showing the most associated TCRs and HLA-C alleles showing the fewest.

The library came from the immunoSEQ multiplex PCR assay. The multiplex PCR relied on a mix of 60 forward primers for TCR Vbeta segments and 13 reverse primers for TCR Jbeta segments. Amplification of the CDR3 region of rearranged TCR beta genes was performed with a multiplex PCR assay on genomic DNA. On the Illumina HiSeq System, the amplified TCR beta libraries were sequenced as 87-base-pair reads. On the authors' methods: Across the roughly 600 repertoires, a later analysis counted roughly 84 million unique TCR beta chains, roughly 11 million of which were shared by at least two donors. Raw reads were error-corrected and collapsed into unique sequences with a nearest-neighbor algorithm that merged closely related sequences to remove PCR and sequencing errors. V, D and J gene segments were assigned by aligning CDR3 sequences to IMGT reference sequences. Each retained sequence needed at least a six-nucleotide match to both a V gene segment and a J gene segment. A rearrangement was called productive if the CDR3 had no stop codons and remained in frame with V and J, and every other rearrangement was called non-productive. CDR3 was defined according to IMGT convention as the region running from the second conserved V-encoded cysteine to the conserved J-encoded phenylalanine. Sequences without an unambiguous match to a single V gene segment were excluded from the earlier analysis of about 630 of the donors. An earlier analysis of almost 600 of the donors classified V segments as functional when productive rearrangements were above 56.7% and as segregating when the standard deviation between donors was above 5%. A statistical classification framework was built for diagnosing cytomegalovirus status from the catalog of TCR beta chain sequences. In a later analysis, TCR nucleotide sequences were compared against IMGT/GENE-DB human TR gene sequences so that V and J genes could be assigned. In a later analysis, CDR3 sequences and most-parsimonious VDJ recombination scenarios were assigned using the TCRdist pipeline. A later analysis defined each TCR beta chain by its CDR3 amino acid sequence plus V-gene family, and excluded reads lacking a unique V-gene family. As a way to deal with suspected cross-contamination and a sequencing artifact, a later analysis dropped 450 to 600 nucleotide sequences that were highly shared and had low generation probability. In a later analysis, a clonal expansion index was calculated for each public chain from normalized within-repertoire ranks of inferred template counts. In a later analysis, generation probabilities were computed with a VDJ recombination model fitted to out-of-frame rearrangements, and the resulting probabilities were checked against IGoR. A later analysis scored TCR-TCR, TCR-HLA and TCR-CMV co-occurrence with hypergeometric tests, applying a repertoire-size bias correction to TCR pairs. False discovery rates were estimated in a later analysis by permuting HLA or CMV assignments 20 times. In a later analysis, co-occurring TCRs were grouped with DBSCAN, and TCRdist sequence similarity was added when clustering was performed within HLA-allele-positive subsets. Repertoires with fewer than 30,000 or more than 120,000 public chains, plus five repertoires with anomalous nucleotide sharing, were excluded from co-occurrence clustering. Held by TCRdb, this immuneACCESS table contains in-frame sequences only and omits some clones. Under half of the omission traces to an unresolved V gene where checked; the cause of the rest is unknown. V, J and clone size reflect that table, while D and trimming were determined from the DNA. This sample gives 150,000 to 200,000 clones in total; 80% to 90% of them show up just once. 0.95% to 1.5% of the sample comes from the top ten.

From the cysteine up to the phenylalanine, the CDR3 has a length of 13 residues. The retained sequence is limited to the CDR3, 39 bases, with the frame set at the first base. V is cut back by 9 bases and J by 3 bases, with 4 bases in the junction unmatched. Reading the germline V gene gives CDR1 SGHRS and CDR2 YFSETQ. The clonotype comes from a girl aged 2 to 10 in good health and CMV-seropositive. Rearrangement joined TRBV5-1 to TRBJ2-2; 8 bases in the junction line up with TRBD1. Sequenced: PBMCs. DNA sequence: TGCGCCACCGGACAGGGCCACACCGGGGAGCTGTTTTTT. This translates into CATGQGHTGELFF.